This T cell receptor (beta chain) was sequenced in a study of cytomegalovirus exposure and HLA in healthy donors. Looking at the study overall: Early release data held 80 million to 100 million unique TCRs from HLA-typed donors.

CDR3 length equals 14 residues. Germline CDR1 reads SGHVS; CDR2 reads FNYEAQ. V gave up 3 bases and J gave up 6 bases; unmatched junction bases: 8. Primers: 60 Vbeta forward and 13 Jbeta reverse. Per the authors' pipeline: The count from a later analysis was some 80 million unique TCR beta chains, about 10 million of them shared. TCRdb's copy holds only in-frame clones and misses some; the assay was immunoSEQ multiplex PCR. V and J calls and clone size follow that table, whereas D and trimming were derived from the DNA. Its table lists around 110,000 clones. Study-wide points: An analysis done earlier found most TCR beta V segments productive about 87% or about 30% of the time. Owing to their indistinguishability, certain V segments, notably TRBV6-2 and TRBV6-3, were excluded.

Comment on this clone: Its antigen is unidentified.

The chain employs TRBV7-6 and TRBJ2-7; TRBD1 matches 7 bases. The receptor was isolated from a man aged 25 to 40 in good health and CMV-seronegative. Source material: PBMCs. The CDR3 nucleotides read TGTGCCAGCAGCTTGGGGACAGAGAGTTTCGAGCAGTACTTC. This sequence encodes CASSLGTESFEQYF.